This T cell receptor (beta chain) appears in the sequencing data of a study of blood T cell repertoires in COVID-19. Looking at the study overall: The analysed material was cDNA or gDNA that came from T cells, B-cell-depleted T cells, or PBMCs.

A single count supports this clone. This CDR3 spans 13 amino acids. In germline, CDR1 is SNHLY, CDR2 FYNNEI. Trimming took off 10 bases at V and 4 bases at J, with 17 bases between the two ends. In the original processing: Researchers report that nucleated cell counts were estimated from reference gene primer amplification. The repertoire was sequenced with immunoSEQ multiplex PCR; TCRdb's copy has only in-frame clones and lacks some. The D gene and trimming were derived from the DNA, and the V and J assignments and clone size from that table. Of some 52,000 clones listed, 80% to 95% are singletons. V and J are TRBV2 and TRBJ2-7, with D perhaps TRBD2 (5 bases). The clonotype comes from a human donor in a cohort sampled during active COVID-19. The sample was peripheral blood. The CDR3 DNA is TGTGCCACTACGAGGGCTCTAATTTACGAGCAGTACTTC. This codes for CATTRALIYEQYF.